This T cell receptor (beta chain) was sequenced for a study of cytomegalovirus exposure and HLA in healthy donors. Use of 60 Vbeta and 13 Jbeta primers characterized the PCR. Sequencing was performed with immunoSEQ multiplex PCR; in TCRdb, only in-frame clones are kept and a portion is missing. The data hold roughly 100,000 clones, with 65% to 80% observed a single time. Germline V lookup: CDR1 LNHDA, CDR2 SQIVND (reference sequence). This CDR3 has 14 amino acids. V was clipped by 5 bases and J by 2 bases, with 13 bases between them. This clonotype originated in a man aged 35-49 years in good health and CMV-seropositive. The chain has TRBV19 and TRBJ2-7; D not certain. Sequences were obtained from PBMCs. The CDR3 spells CASSLLAFPYEQYF. CDR3 bases: TGTGCCAGTAGTTTGCTGGCCTTTCCCTACGAGCAGTACTTC.